This is a list of T cell receptor beta chains from one sample in a study of blood T cell repertoires in COVID-19. Assay: immunoSEQ multiplex PCR; the TCRdb copy retains only in-frame clones and omits some. The sample holds roughly 250,000 clones, 70% to 85% seen once. Sequences were obtained from peripheral blood. The receptors stem from a woman between 40 and 55 years old with active or convalescent COVID-19. The CDR3 runs from the conserved cysteine through the conserved F or W. Each record gives: J gene, V gene, CDR3 protein.

TRBJ2-3	TRBV6-5	CASSKRGALTDTQYF
TRBJ1-2	TRBV3-1/TRBV3-2	CASSITGDGYTF
TRBJ1-5	TRBV5-6	CASSLAGDSNQPQHF
TRBJ1-3	TRBV18	CASSPSPQASGNTIYF
TRBJ1-6	TRBV2	CASSLGQGNSPLHF
TRBJ2-1	TRBV20-1	CSAQGNEQFF
TRBJ2-7	TRBV5-1	CASSLRTSSSSYEQYF
TRBJ1-5	TRBV5-3	CAREGSRFNQPQHF
TRBJ1-2	TRBV7-9	CASSRSGQGNYGYTF
TRBJ1-2	TRBV12-5	CASGLGAQDYGYTF
TRBJ2-3	TRBV5-5	CASSLAGTGGFTDTQYF
TRBJ1-4	TRBV6-6	CASRGVWGDEKLFF
TRBJ2-1	TRBV7-9	CASSLEGQGPGNEQFF
TRBJ1-5	TRBV2	CASSERQGVGSNQPQHF
TRBJ2-1	TRBV10-3	CAIRPGEGEQFF
TRBJ2-7	TRBV21-1	CASSLRTGGIFLYEQYF
TRBJ2-1	TRBV14	CASSQELSRNEQFF